This TCR beta chain was identified during a study of OX40 agonist ivuxolimab in advanced cancers. For the study at large: Patients were infused with ivuxolimab every 2 weeks at 0.01 to 10 mg/kg. Averaging roughly 60 years in age, with a range of roughly 23 to 85, the cohort was more than 75% male. General study results and limits: At doses 0.1 to 3.0 mg/kg, CD4+ and CD8+ clones expanded.

With respect to this clone: Its antigen is currently unknown.

Autoimmune disease history or systemic immunosuppression excluded patients. The repertoire was sequenced with immunoSEQ multiplex PCR; TCRdb's copy has only in-frame clones and lacks some. Counted here are approximately 74,000 clones, about 85% occurring once; the ten biggest clones make up under 0.55%. The CDR3 contains 13 residues. Germline CDR1 is SGHDN and CDR2 is FVKESK. The J segment lost 7 bases and the V segment lost 4 bases, leaving 6 bases of the junction unmatched. The sample here was CD4+ or CD8+ T cells sorted from blood, taken in a trial of the OX40 agonist ivuxolimab. The receptor's source is an adult with an advanced solid tumor such as melanoma, head and neck, liver or kidney cancer. V is TRBV14 and J is TRBJ1-2; 7 bases align to TRBD1. The CDR3 protein is CASSPRQGGGYTF. CDR3 bases: TGTGCCAGCAGCCCGAGACAGGGTGGTGGCTACACCTTC. Using reference TRBV14 and TRBJ1-2 for the parts outside the CDR3, the full variable domain is EAGVTQFPSHSVIEKGQTVTLRCDPISGHDNLYWYRRVMGKEIKFLLHFVKESKQDESGMPNNRFLAERTGGTYSTLKVQPAELEDSGVYFCASSPRQGGGYTFGSGTRLTVV.